The 30 T cell receptor beta chains below were found in one sample sequenced in a study of blood T cell repertoires in COVID-19. TCRdb keeps only in-frame clones here, not all; method: immunoSEQ multiplex PCR. The table shows roughly 220,000 clones, with 70% to 90% occurring only once. Input material: peripheral blood. The receptors stem from a woman in her forties or fifties with COVID-19, enrolled during active disease.

This clone came up a few times. The chain carries TRBV5-6 and TRBJ1-5, with a tentative D call TRBD1 (5 bases). Germline loops: CDR1 SGHDT, CDR2 YYEEEE. V lost 2 bases, J lost 4 bases, and 10 bases lay in between. CDR3 size: 14 residues. The CDR3 DNA reads as TGTGCCAGCAGCTTTCGACAGCTGAATCAGCCCCAGCATTTT. Translated, it gives CASSFRQLNQPQHF.

The CDR3 loop reads CASKQGEADEQFF. In DNA form, the CDR3 reads TGTGCCAGCAAACAGGGGGAAGCCGATGAGCAGTTCTTC. The J gene is TRBJ2-1, the V gene TRBV12-3 or TRBV12-4; TRBD1 matches 8 bases. This CDR3 spans 13 amino acids. V was clipped by 7 bases and J by 8 bases; unmatched bases: 7.

V is TRBV9 and J is TRBJ2-7; D is uncertain. Germline CDR1 SGDLS, CDR2 YYNGEE. CDR3 length equals 12 residues. V lost 3 bases to trimming and J lost 2 bases, with 6 bases between them. The CDR3, as DNA: TGTGCCAGCAGCGCCCCTACCTACGAGCAGTACGTC. Amino acid sequence: CASSAPTYEQYV.

The V gene is TRBV19, the J gene TRBJ2-2, with D unclear. V was clipped by 1 base and J by 0 bases, with 6 bases between them. Looked up from germline, CDR1 is LNHDA and CDR2 is SQIVND (reference sequence). The CDR3 is made up of 15 amino acids. CDR3 DNA: TGTGCCAGTAGTATAGGCGGAGCGAACACCGGGGAGCTGTTTTTT. Its translation is CASSIGGANTGELFF.

The gene calls are TRBV28 and TRBJ1-2, with TRBD1 matching 7 bases. Germline V gene sequence: CDR1 MDHEN, CDR2 SYDVKM. Germline trimming cut 6 bases from V and 7 bases from J; bases unmatched to any gene: 8. CDR3 length equals 13 residues. CDR3 protein: CASRPDRVGGYTF. For the CDR3, the DNA is TGTGCCAGCAGACCCGACAGGGTTGGTGGCTACACCTTC.

Remarks on this clone: Distinct nucleotide sequences in the sample also encode this CDR3. This sequence joins TRBV9 and TRBJ1-4; TRBD1 agrees at 8 bases. Germline CDR1 SGDLS, CDR2 YYNGEE. The CDR3 runs 14 residues. Trimming at V came to 2 bases and at J to 7 bases, leaving 4 bases not matched to a gene. In DNA, the CDR3 is TGTGCCAGCAGCGTGACAGGGGATGGTGAAAAACTGTTTTTT. This translates into CASSVTGDGEKLFF.

This clone has only a few counts. The V gene is TRBV28, the J gene TRBJ1-2, with no clear D. Germline V CDR1 and CDR2: MDHEN, SYDVKM. This CDR3 comprises 13 residues. The V end was cut by 8 bases, the J end by 3 bases, with 13 bases between. CDR3 protein: CASGPRVYYGYTF. The DNA for the CDR3 is TGTGCCAGCGGGCCGCGGGTTTACTATGGCTACACCTTC.

This clone was detected only once. The chain carries TRBV2 and TRBJ2-1; 8 bases are shared with TRBD1. Trimming removed 5 bases from V and 8 bases from J; junction bases left unmatched: 5. The length of the CDR3 is 13 residues. Germline-derived CDR1 and CDR2 are SNHLY and FYNNEI. DNA for the CDR3: TGTGCCAGCAGTATCACAGGGGGTTATGAGCAGTTCTTC. Protein: CASSITGGYEQFF.

This chain links TRBV27 with TRBJ2-1; tentative D call: TRBD1 (6 bases). CDR1 is MNHEY and CDR2 is SMNVEV in the germline V gene (reference sequence). This CDR3 is 14 amino acids long. Trimming shortened V by 6 bases and J by 6 bases, and 15 bases separated the two germline ends. The CDR3: CASSSNRVRNEQFF. The DNA of the CDR3 is TGTGCCAGCAGCTCTAACAGGGTCCGCAATGAGCAGTTCTTC.

The rearrangement links TRBV4-1 to TRBJ1-5; TRBD1 matches at 8 bases. Germline loops: CDR1 MGHRA, CDR2 YSYEKL. The CDR3 is 15 amino acids. Trimming cost V 1 base and J 4 bases; bases outside gene matches: 3. The CDR3 loop reads CASSQAGGRNQPQHF. Written as DNA, the CDR3 is TGCGCCAGCAGCCAAGCAGGGGGCCGGAATCAGCCCCAGCATTTT.

The chain combines TRBV18 with TRBJ1-2; no clear D gene. The V end was cut by 8 bases, the J end by 0 bases, with 16 bases between. The CDR3 runs to 15 residues. Germline V gene lookup returns CDR1 KGHSH and CDR2 LQKENI. CDR3 DNA sequence: TGTGCCAGCCAGCCGGCGGGTAGCTCTAACTATGGCTACACCTTC. Translating it yields CASQPAGSSNYGYTF.

The V and J genes are TRBV10-3 and TRBJ1-1; possibly TRBD1 for D (6 bases). Germline V gene lookup returns CDR1 ENHRY and CDR2 SYGVKD. Trimming stripped 11 bases from V and 1 base from J, with 17 bases between. The CDR3 runs to 14 residues. In DNA, the CDR3 is TGTGCCGCACATCCGGGACAAAAGAACACTGAAGCTTTCTTT. Amino acids: CAAHPGQKNTEAFF.

The V call is TRBV30, the J call TRBJ1-3; perhaps TRBD1 as D (5 bases). V lost 2 bases and J lost 0, with 11 bases in between. The length of the CDR3 is 15 residues. Germline V gene lookup returns CDR1 GTSNPN and CDR2 SVGIG (reference sequence). The CDR3 sequence is CAWSPRQISGNTIYF. The CDR3 region has the DNA TGTGCCTGGAGTCCCCGACAGATCTCTGGAAACACCATATATTTT.

This chain uses TRBV5-1 with TRBJ2-7; 7 bases are a match to TRBD1. The CDR3 loop spans 13 amino acids. Germline V CDR1 and CDR2: SGHRS, YFSETQ. With 1 base clipped from V and 5 bases from J, the junction kept 3 bases outside the gene matches. This CDR3 is CASSLRQGDEQYF. In DNA form, the CDR3 reads TGCGCCAGCAGCTTGAGACAGGGAGACGAGCAGTACTTC.

The CDR3 DNA is TGTGCCAGCAGTTCTTACGGGAATCAGCCCCAGCATTTT. Protein: CASSSYGNQPQHF. The chain carries TRBV6-6 and TRBJ1-5; D is undetermined. V lost 4 bases and J lost 4, with 8 bases in between. Germline V CDR1 and CDR2: MNHNY, SVGAGI (reference sequence). CDR3 length: 13 residues.

In this sample, this clone turned up once. The genes are TRBV6-5 and TRBJ1-5, with D hard to call. There are 14 residues in the CDR3. The V and J ends lost 8 bases and 7 bases respectively, with 18 bases between them. Germline loops: CDR1 MNHEY, CDR2 SVGAGI. Written as DNA, the CDR3 is TGTGCCAGCTATTCACGCGGGGTAAGCCAGCCCCAGCATTTT. Amino acids: CASYSRGVSQPQHF.

The rearrangement joins TRBV4-3 to TRBJ1-2, with unresolved D. CDR1 is LGHNA and CDR2 is YSLEER in the germline V gene. The CDR3 loop spans 15 amino acids. Deletions cut 0 bases from V and 4 bases from J, with 12 bases between. CDR3 loop: CASSQEASYTYGYTF. CDR3 nucleotides: TGCGCCAGCAGCCAAGAGGCCAGTTATACCTATGGCTACACCTTC.

This chain links TRBV18 with TRBJ1-4; D remains ambiguous. V was shortened by 6 bases and J by 6 bases, with 14 bases between the two germline ends. The germline V gene has CDR1 KGHSH and CDR2 LQKENI. This CDR3 region has 14 residues. The CDR3 sequence: CASSPTSADEKLFF. The CDR3, as DNA: TGTGCCAGCTCCCCAACCTCGGCGGATGAAAAACTGTTTTTT.

This chain joins TRBV3-1 (or the pseudogene TRBV3-2) and TRBJ2-1; D is uncertain. The CDR3 consists of 14 residues. Between the trimmed V and J ends, which lost 0 bases and 9 bases, there was a span of 12 bases. Germline CDR1 is LGHDT and CDR2 is YNNKEL (reference sequence). The CDR3 DNA follows: TGTGCCAGCAGCCAAGATCTAGGTTTAGGTGAGCAGTTCTTC. Translated: CASSQDLGLGEQFF.

The chain joins TRBV28 to TRBJ2-5; D is possibly TRBD1 (6 bases). V was pared by 6 bases and J by 2 bases, with 10 bases between. The CDR3 runs to 13 residues. CDR1 is MDHEN and CDR2 is SYDVKM in the germline V gene. In DNA form, the CDR3 reads TGTGCCAGCAGCCCAGGGGAACAAGAGACCCAGTACTTC. This sequence encodes CASSPGEQETQYF.

This chain joins TRBV5-1 and TRBJ1-2; 10 bases fit TRBD1. The CDR3 runs 15 residues. The J segment lost 0 bases and the V segment lost 4 bases, leaving 3 bases of the junction unmatched. Germline V gene lookup returns CDR1 SGHRS and CDR2 YFSETQ. The chain's CDR3 is CASSRDRGSNYGYTF. CDR3 DNA: TGCGCCAGCAGCCGGGACAGGGGTTCTAACTATGGCTACACCTTC.

This sequence joins TRBV4-3 and TRBJ1-1, with D maybe TRBD1 (6 bases). The CDR3 has 16 amino acids. Germline assignment: CDR1 LGHNA and CDR2 YSLEER. The germline V and J ends were trimmed by 3 bases and 5 bases, with 19 bases remaining between them. CDR3 nucleotide sequence: TGCGCCAGCAGCCAGACGGGGGGGCTCGGAGGGACTGAAGCTTTCTTT. Translation gives CASSQTGGLGGTEAFF.

The chain employs TRBV20-1 and TRBJ2-3; TRBD2 matches 7 bases. The CDR3 spans 11 residues. V lost 1 base, J lost 8 bases, and 0 bases stayed unmatched. Per the germline V gene, CDR1 is DFQATT and CDR2 is SNEGSKA (reference sequence). This CDR3 reads CSARGGGTQYF. The CDR3 coding sequence is TGCAGTGCTAGAGGCGGGGGTACGCAGTATTTT.

Remarks on this clone: This may arise from a read error, as a much more abundant clone is one base away. The V and J genes are TRBV5-6 and TRBJ2-7, with D possibly matching TRBD1 (5 bases). From germline, CDR1 is SGHDT and CDR2 YYEEEE. Trimming stripped 3 bases from V and 4 bases from J, with 5 bases between. This CDR3 has 11 residues. The CDR3 is CASSSGYEQYF. In DNA, the CDR3 is TGTGCCAGCAGCTCAGGGTACGAGCAGTACTTC.

V and J are TRBV21-1 and TRBJ2-7; the table's TRBD1 call for D was not verified on the DNA. TRBV21-1 is reported as a pseudogene. The CDR3 contains 23 residues. The CDR3 DNA sequence: TGTGCCAGCAGCAAAGCTGGGTATGTTGATTGGGCAGGGGTCTTTACCGTCTCCTACGAGCAGTACGTC. Amino acid sequence: CASSKAGYVDWAGVFTVSYEQYV.

The chain joins TRBV4-3 to TRBJ2-2; TRBD1 might be the D (5 bases). Germline-derived CDR1 and CDR2 are LGHNA and YSLEER. Trimming removed 1 base from V and 2 bases from J, with 8 bases in between. The CDR3 contains 15 residues. This CDR3 is CASSQGTPNTGELFF. For the CDR3, the DNA is TGCGCCAGCAGCCAAGGGACACCTAACACCGGGGAGCTGTTTTTT.

The chain has TRBV5-1 and TRBJ1-5; 9 bases align to TRBD1. V shed 0 bases, J shed 7 bases, and the junction held 8 bases outside the gene matches. The CDR3 totals 16 residues. Germline lookup yields CDR1 SGHRS and CDR2 YFSETQ. The CDR3 DNA sequence: TGCGCCAGCAGCTTGGCCCCGGGACAGGGTGTACAGCCCCAGCATTTT. This translates into CASSLAPGQGVQPQHF.

V gene TRBV5-1 combines with J gene TRBJ2-7, with TRBD1 identical over 11 bases. The CDR3 is 15 amino acids. Germline V gene data show CDR1 as SGHRS and CDR2 as YFSETQ. Trimming cost V 3 bases and J 1 base; bases outside gene matches: 3. This chain's CDR3 is CASSWGQGVSYEQYV. CDR3 nucleotide sequence: TGCGCCAGCAGCTGGGGACAGGGGGTTTCCTACGAGCAGTACGTC.

V usage is TRBV10-3 and J usage is TRBJ2-3; 8 nucleotides align to TRBD2. V shed 11 bases, J shed 5 bases, and the junction held 12 bases outside the gene matches. This CDR3 is 14 amino acids long. The germline CDR1 and CDR2 sequences are ENHRY and SYGVKD. CDR3 coding DNA: TGTGCCGCGGGGGGAGGTGGGCCAGGAGATACGCAGTATTTT. Translated: CAAGGGGPGDTQYF.

The rearrangement links TRBV10-2 to TRBJ1-5; TRBD1 matches at 8 bases. V was clipped by 6 bases and J by 5 bases; unmatched bases: 6. Germline CDR1 and CDR2: WSHSY and SAAADI. This CDR3 is 14 amino acids long. The CDR3 sequence: CASRETGAYQPQHF. In nucleotides, the CDR3 is TGCGCCAGCAGGGAGACAGGGGCGTATCAGCCCCAGCATTTT.